Listed here are 9 T cell receptor beta chains from one sample, sequenced in a study of blood T cell repertoires in COVID-19. Clones were sequenced by immunoSEQ multiplex PCR, and TCRdb holds only the in-frame ones, with some missing. The sample contains approximately 160,000 clones, 65% to 85% of which appear only once. Sequenced input: peripheral blood. These receptors were collected from an elderly woman with active or convalescent COVID-19.

This chain joins TRBV5-6 and TRBJ1-4; a possible D gene is TRBD1 (6 bases). The CDR3 has 14 amino acids. Germline loops: CDR1 SGHDT, CDR2 YYEEEE. V dropped 3 bases and J dropped 8 bases, with 14 bases sitting between them. The CDR3 here is CASSSGTNGEKLFF. For the CDR3, the DNA is TGTGCCAGCAGCTCGGGGACAAATGGAGAAAAACTGTTTTTT.

This clone was observed a few times. The rearrangement joins TRBV12-3 or TRBV12-4 to TRBJ1-2; no definite D call. CDR3 length equals 13 residues. Trimming took 6 bases from V and 4 from J, leaving 12 bases between them. The CDR3 DNA is TGTGCCAGCAGCCCCGGGAGGAGCTATGGCTACACCTTC. Its protein is CASSPGRSYGYTF.

The V gene is TRBV7-2, the J gene TRBJ2-7; 15 nucleotides agree with TRBD2. CDR3 size: 17 residues. CDR1 and CDR2 (germline): SGHTA, FQGNSA. J was trimmed by 3 bases and V by 5 bases; bases with no gene match: 8. The CDR3 DNA is TGTGCCAGCAGCGAGGGACTAGCGGGGGGTACTCTCTACGAGCAGTACTTC. Amino acids: CASSEGLAGGTLYEQYF.

This sequence joins TRBV7-2 and TRBJ1-5; tentatively, D is TRBD1 (6 bases). Germline-derived CDR1 and CDR2 are SGHTA and FQGNSA. The CDR3 is made up of 12 amino acids. The V end was cut by 0 bases, the J end by 10 bases, with 7 bases between. The CDR3 region is CASSLATGPQHF. CDR3 DNA sequence: TGTGCCAGCAGCTTAGCGACAGGCCCCCAGCATTTT.

The rearrangement joins TRBV30 to TRBJ2-7; 8 bases map to TRBD1. CDR3 length: 13 residues. Per germline, CDR1 GTSNPN and CDR2 SVGIG (reference sequence). Trimming at V came to 6 bases and at J to 1 base, leaving 5 bases not matched to a gene. The DNA for the CDR3 is TGTGCCTGTTCCCAGGGGGCATCCTACGAGCAGTACTTC. Amino acids: CACSQGASYEQYF.

J is TRBJ2-1 and V is TRBV2, with TRBD1 identical over 9 bases. After removal of 0 bases from V and 8 bases from J, the junction contained 5 bases not matched to a gene. The CDR3 loop spans 15 amino acids. The V gene's germline CDR1 is SNHLY and CDR2 FYNNEI. For the CDR3, the DNA is TGTGCCAGCAGTGAAGCGGGGACAGGGCTCGATGAGCAGTTCTTC. Amino acids: CASSEAGTGLDEQFF. Looking up the rest from reference TRBV2 and TRBJ2-1 gives the full variable domain: EPEVTQTPSHQVTQMGQEVILRCVPISNHLYFYWYRQILGQKVEFLVSFYNNEISEKSEIFDDQFSVERPDGSNFTLKIRSTKLEDSAMYFCASSEAGTGLDEQFFGPGTRLTVL.

The V and J genes are TRBV19 and TRBJ1-5; D gene unclear. V was clipped by 3 bases and J by 3 bases, with 9 bases between them. The CDR3 length is 14 residues. Germline lookup yields CDR1 LNHDA and CDR2 SQIVND (reference sequence). The CDR3 loop reads CASSIGHFNQPQHF. The CDR3 DNA reads TGTGCCAGTAGTATTGGGCACTTCAATCAGCCCCAGCATTTT.

The V and J genes are TRBV28 and TRBJ1-2; 7 nucleotides align to TRBD1. CDR3 length: 14 amino acids. Trimming cost V 7 bases and J 2 bases; bases outside gene matches: 7. Germline V lookup: CDR1 MDHEN, CDR2 SYDVKM. In DNA, the CDR3 is TGTGCCAGCACCCTAGTCAGGGGGAACTATGGCTACACCTTC. It encodes CASTLVRGNYGYTF.

The gene calls are TRBV6-5 and TRBJ2-2; TRBD1 matches at 12 bases. With 3 bases clipped from V and 7 bases from J, the junction kept 3 bases outside the gene matches. The germline gives CDR1 MNHEY, CDR2 SVGAGI. The CDR3 has 15 amino acids. The CDR3 here is CASSYGTGGGGELFF. The DNA for the CDR3 is TGTGCCAGCAGTTATGGGACAGGGGGCGGCGGGGAGCTGTTTTTT.